These 24 T cell receptor beta chains came from one sample sequenced in a study of tumor-infiltrating lymphocytes in oesophageal squamous cell carcinoma. TCRdb ran MiXCR on the PCR reads and lists one entry per CDR3 protein. The table lists tens of thousands of distinct CDR3 sequences, about 35% of them singletons, with about a fifth in the top ten. The sample consisted of esophageal tumor tissue. These receptors all come from a female donor with esophageal squamous cell carcinoma.

The chain combines TRBV5-1 with TRBJ1-4; D perhaps matches TRBD1 (5 bases). CDR1 and CDR2 (germline): SGHRS, YFSETQ. The ends were cut back, 4 bases at V and 5 bases at J, with 18 bases in the middle. The CDR3 length is 16 residues. The CDR3 sequence: CASSAKPDRRNEKLFF. The CDR3 nucleotides read TGCGCCAGCAGCGCCAAACCTGACAGAAGAAATGAAAAACTGTTTTTT.

This clonotype was seen repeatedly, ten times or more. This chain links TRBV11-1 with TRBJ1-1, with D possibly matching TRBD1 (5 bases). CDR3 length equals 15 residues. Trimming stripped 2 bases from V and 5 bases from J, with 15 bases between. Germline V gene lookup returns CDR1 SGHAT and CDR2 FQDESV (reference sequence). The CDR3 region has the DNA TGTGCCAGCAGCTTAAATGACGGGGCGGTAACTGAAGCTTTCTTT. This codes for CASSLNDGAVTEAFF.

This clonotype was observed many times. The chain is built from TRBV6-1 and TRBJ1-5, with unresolved D. Germline CDR1 MNHNS, CDR2 SASEGT. This CDR3 has 17 residues. Trimming shortened V by 4 bases and J by 2 bases, and 18 bases separated the two germline ends. The CDR3 loop is CASSVRERSVGNQPQHF. The CDR3 bases are TGTGCCAGCAGTGTGAGGGAGCGGAGCGTCGGCAATCAGCCCCAGCATTTT.

The rearrangement links TRBV7-2 to TRBJ1-3; no firm D call. This CDR3 has 14 amino acids. Germline V gene lookup returns CDR1 SGHTA and CDR2 FQGNSA. V gave up 1 base and J gave up 0 bases, with 4 bases separating them. CDR3 in amino acids: CASSLDSSGNTIYF. CDR3 in DNA: TGTGCCAGCAGCTTAGACAGCTCTGGAAACACCATATATTTT.

The chain employs TRBV6-1 and TRBJ2-1, with D possibly TRBD1 on 5 matching bases. Germline lookup yields CDR1 MNHNS and CDR2 SASEGT. V was cut by 2 bases and J by 6 bases, with 14 bases left in between. This CDR3 spans 15 amino acids. The CDR3 sequence: CASSEFVRAGNEQFF. The DNA of the CDR3 is TGTGCCAGCAGTGAATTTGTCAGGGCCGGCAATGAGCAGTTCTTC.

Comments on this clonotype: With a much larger clone just one base away, this may be a read error. The V call is TRBV28, the J call TRBJ2-5, with 7 bases identical to TRBD2. The J call may be in error: the DNA end matches TRBJ2-1 better. Germline V gene sequence: CDR1 MDHEN, CDR2 SYDVKM. The CDR3 is 14 amino acids. The CDR3 bases are TGTGCCAGCAGTTTATTGGGGGTCGGGAGGGAGCAGTTCTTC. Translation: CASSLLGVGREQFF.

This clonotype occurred a few times. In DNA form, the CDR3 reads TGCAGTGCTAAGATCGAGACCCAGTACTTC. As protein: CSAKIETQYF. The rearrangement joins TRBV20-1 to TRBJ2-5; no firm D call. Trimming left V 4 bases short and J 5 bases short, with 5 bases between. CDR1 and CDR2 from the germline V gene are DFQATT and SNEGSKA (reference sequence). The CDR3 is 10 amino acids.

This clonotype occurred a few times. V gene TRBV18 combines with J gene TRBJ1-3, with D possibly TRBD1 on 6 matching bases. The CDR3 consists of 14 residues. Germline-derived CDR1 and CDR2 are KGHSH and LQKENI. Deletions cut 5 bases from V and 0 bases from J, with 8 bases between. The CDR3 here is CASSGTISGNTIYF. DNA for the CDR3: TGTGCCAGCTCAGGGACAATCTCTGGAAACACCATATATTTT. Filled out from reference TRBV18 and TRBJ1-3, the complete variable domain reads NAGVMQNPRHLVRRRGQEARLRCSPMKGHSHVYWYRQLPEEGLKFMVYLQKENIIDESGMPKERFSAEFPKEGPSILRIQQVVRGDSAAYFCASSGTISGNTIYFGEGSWLTVV.

The rearrangement uses TRBV7-6 and TRBJ2-5; weak D call: TRBD2 (6 bases). The J call could be wrong; TRBJ2-7 is a better fit for the DNA end. CDR1 and CDR2 (germline): SGHVS, FNYEAQ. The CDR3 loop spans 15 amino acids. The CDR3 loop is CASSRLDSPSYEQYF. In DNA form, the CDR3 reads TGTGCCAGCAGCCGACTAGATTCTCCCTCCTACGAGCAGTACTTC.

The V call is TRBV28, the J call TRBJ2-1; 9 nucleotides agree with TRBD2. The J call is in doubt because the DNA end fits TRBJ2-7 better. Germline V lookup: CDR1 MDHEN, CDR2 SYDVKM. There are 16 residues in the CDR3. In DNA form, the CDR3 reads TGTGCCAGCAGCTGGGTAGCGGGGGCTTCTTCCTACGAGCAGTACTTC. Its translation is CASSWVAGASSYEQYF.

This clonotype was counted at least ten times. The chain uses TRBV20-1 and TRBJ2-4; TRBD2 matches 8 bases. The J call may be incorrect, as the DNA end agrees better with TRBJ2-7. This CDR3 region has 16 residues. Germline values: CDR1 DFQATT, CDR2 SNEGSKA (reference sequence). This CDR3 is CSAYDPGLARGYEQYF. In DNA form, the CDR3 reads TGCAGTGCTTACGATCCCGGACTAGCTCGTGGGTACGAGCAGTACTTC.

This clonotype is medium-sized by share. The chain uses TRBV7-6 and TRBJ2-1; 10 nucleotides line up with TRBD2. CDR1 and CDR2 from the germline V gene are SGHVS and FNYEAQ. CDR3 length: 16 amino acids. J gave up 4 bases and V 5 bases, and 8 bases lay outside the gene matches. DNA for the CDR3: TGTGCCAGCAGCCCCGGACTAGCGGACAAATACAATGAGCAGTTCTTC. Translation gives CASSPGLADKYNEQFF. Full variable domain (outside the CDR3, taken from reference TRBV7-6 and TRBJ2-1): GAGVSQSPRYKVTKRGQDVALRCDPISGHVSLYWYRQALGQGPEFLTYFNYEAQQDKSGLPNDRFSAERPEGSISTLTIQRTEQRDSAMYRCASSPGLADKYNEQFFGPGTRLTVL.

This clonotype occurred many times. The V call is TRBV10-3, the J call TRBJ2-1; 8 bases agree with TRBD2. This CDR3 is built from 13 residues. Unmatched junction bases numbered 2, after V lost 10 bases and J lost 0 bases. Germline values: CDR1 ENHRY, CDR2 SYGVKD. The CDR3 DNA follows: TGTGCCACAGCGGGAGTCTCCTACAATGAGCAGTTCTTC. The encoded protein is CATAGVSYNEQFF.

The rearrangement joins TRBV9 to TRBJ1-1; TRBD1 aligns across 8 bases. The end of the DNA is better explained by TRBJ2-2, so the J call may be wrong. Per the germline V gene, CDR1 is SGDLS and CDR2 is YYNGEE. The CDR3 is 14 amino acids. In nucleotides, the CDR3 is TGTGCCAGCAGCGTCGGACAGGGCGCCGGGGAGCTGTTTTTT. Translated, it gives CASSVGQGAGELFF.

As regards this clonotype: Because the CDR3's place on the DNA is in doubt, the DNA is left out and the CDR3 is given as listed by TCRdb. The chain uses TRBV7-3 and TRBJ2-6; the table's D call TRBD2 went unverified against the DNA. Germline lookup yields CDR1 SGHTA and CDR2 FQGTGA. The CDR3 totals 17 residues, both ends included. CDR3 sequence: CASSLGGAGELRAVLRF.

V and J are TRBV20-1 and TRBJ1-5, with 10 bases matching TRBD1. V lost 6 bases to trimming and J lost 3 bases; unmatched junction nucleotides: 8. Germline V gene lookup returns CDR1 DFQATT and CDR2 SNEGSKA (reference sequence). The CDR3 loop spans 15 amino acids. The CDR3 DNA sequence: TGCAGTGCCAACCGGGACAGGGGATTCAATCAGCCCCAGCATTTT. Its translation is CSANRDRGFNQPQHF.

Relative to its sample, this clonotype is medium-sized (0.01 to 0.1%). The J gene is TRBJ1-1, the V gene TRBV7-6, with D perhaps TRBD1 (5 bases). The germline gives CDR1 SGHVS, CDR2 FNYEAQ. The V end was cut by 3 bases, the J end by 2 bases, with 13 bases between. The CDR3 runs 15 residues. In nucleotides, the CDR3 is TGTGCCAGCAGCTTCCGGGACGGAGTAAACACTGAAGCTTTCTTT. Protein: CASSFRDGVNTEAFF.

This clonotype appeared a few times. At one end the junction does not follow the germline gene, possibly because of a read error. The chain carries TRBV4-1 and TRBJ2-4; D uncertain. Germline V lookup: CDR1 MGHRA, CDR2 YSYEKL. CDR3 length: 14 amino acids. The CDR3 DNA is TGTGCCAGCAGCCAATTGTACGGCAAAAACATTCAGTACTTC. Its translation: CASSQLYGKNIQYF.

This clonotype was seen only a few times. The J gene is TRBJ2-2, the V gene TRBV5-4, with 7 bases aligning to TRBD2. V was pared by 1 base and J by 3 bases, with 12 bases of the junction left unmatched. This CDR3 is built from 18 residues. Looked up from germline, CDR1 is SGHNT and CDR2 is YYREEE (reference sequence). This CDR3 reads CASSLYGGSLVDTGELFF. In nucleotides, the CDR3 is TGTGCCAGCAGCTTGTATGGCGGGAGTTTAGTAGACACCGGGGAGCTGTTTTTT.

This clonotype was recorded a few times. The rearrangement links TRBV28 to TRBJ2-7; D is uncertain. Germline V gene sequence: CDR1 MDHEN, CDR2 SYDVKM. V dropped 2 bases and J dropped 2 bases, with 13 bases sitting between them. The CDR3 length is 15 residues. CDR3 coding DNA: TGTGCCAGCAGTTTACCTGCAGGCATTCCCTACGAGCAGTACTTC. Amino acid sequence: CASSLPAGIPYEQYF.

This clonotype showed up just a few times. V and J are TRBV12-3 or TRBV12-4 and TRBJ2-7; the D gene could be TRBD1 or TRBD2 (5 bases each). Trimming stripped 8 bases from V and 12 bases from J, with 20 bases between. The CDR3 is 12 amino acids. CDR3 sequence: CASVLEDGGAYF. The CDR3 DNA reads as TGTGCCAGCGTGTTGGAGGATGGGGGAGCGTACTTC.

This clonotype was counted at least ten times. This may arise from a read error, as a much more abundant clone is one base away. The V call is TRBV7-3, the J call TRBJ2-3; D is perhaps TRBD2 (5 bases). CDR1 and CDR2 from the germline V gene are SGHTA and FQGTGA. Trimming removed 3 bases at V and 14 bases at J, with 15 bases between. The CDR3 is made up of 12 amino acids. CDR3 sequence reads: CASSLVTGELYF. The CDR3 DNA is TGTGCCAGCAGCTTGGTAACCGGGGAGCTGTATTTT.

The V gene is TRBV7-2, the J gene TRBJ2-3; D is unclear. The J call could be wrong; TRBJ2-5 is a better fit for the DNA end. Per germline, CDR1 SGHTA and CDR2 FQGNSA. The CDR3 consists of 11 residues. The CDR3 loop is CASSYQETQYF. The CDR3 DNA follows: TGTGCCAGCAGCTACCAAGAGACCCAGTACTTC.

There are many counts of this clonotype. This rearrangement joins TRBV7-9 to TRBJ2-1, with D possibly being TRBD2 (6 bases). Judging by the DNA end, TRBJ2-5 fits better; the J call may be wrong. The V gene's germline CDR1 is SEHNR and CDR2 FQNEAQ (reference sequence). This CDR3 region has 15 residues. This CDR3 reads CASSLVSGGIETQYF. CDR3 nucleotides: TGTGCCAGCAGCTTAGTATCGGGCGGGATCGAGACCCAGTACTTC.